This record covers a single TCR beta chain. The repertoire was sequenced with immunoSEQ multiplex PCR; TCRdb's copy has only in-frame clones and lacks some. This table holds roughly 160,000 clones, around nine tenths found once. The CDR3 sequence is 15 residues long. Germline V gives CDR1 SGHRS, CDR2 YFSETQ. V shed 3 bases and J shed 1 base, with 10 bases lying between them. The data were taken from a study of blood T cell repertoires in COVID-19. Material for sequencing was peripheral blood. The rearrangement joins TRBV5-1 to TRBJ2-2; possible D gene TRBD2, 6 bases. This receptor was obtained from a man between 60 and 75 years old with COVID-19, enrolled during active disease. The chain's CDR3 is CASSSRGMNTGELFF. The CDR3 DNA is TGCGCCAGCAGCTCTCGCGGGATGAACACCGGGGAGCTGTTTTTT.